The 8 T cell receptor beta chains given below trace back to one sample, sequenced in a study of blood T cell repertoires in COVID-19. TCRdb's copy holds only in-frame clones and misses some; the assay was immunoSEQ multiplex PCR. The sample has 200,000 to 250,000 clones, approximately 83% seen once; the top ten hold over 0.95%. The sequenced sample consisted of peripheral blood. These receptors were collected from a woman aged 25-40 years with COVID-19, enrolled during active disease.

This clone occurred once. The chain employs TRBV2 and TRBJ1-1; D remains unclear. V lost 6 bases, J lost 1 base, and 9 bases lay in between. The CDR3 consists of 13 residues. Germline V CDR1 and CDR2: SNHLY, FYNNEI. The CDR3 DNA is TGTGCCAGCAGCCTATCCAAGAACACTGAAGCTTTCTTT. Its translation: CASSLSKNTEAFF.

The V gene is TRBV5-4, the J gene TRBJ2-7; D is possibly TRBD2 (6 bases). This CDR3 comprises 17 residues. The V and J ends lost 4 bases and 2 bases respectively, with 22 bases between them. Per germline, CDR1 SGHNT and CDR2 YYREEE (reference sequence). This CDR3 reads CASSPRVGGPTTYEQYF. The CDR3 DNA follows: TGTGCCAGCAGCCCGAGGGTGGGAGGACCTACTACCTACGAGCAGTACTTC.

This chain connects TRBV19 to TRBJ2-2; the match to TRBD1 covers 8 bases. The CDR3 is made up of 15 amino acids. CDR1 is LNHDA, CDR2 SQIVND, per germline (reference sequence). The J segment lost 4 bases and the V segment lost 5 bases, leaving 6 bases of the junction unmatched. The CDR3, as DNA: TGTGCCAGTAGTGGGGCAGGGGGCCGCACCGGGGAGCTGTTTTTT. This encodes CASSGAGGRTGELFF.

The chain combines TRBV5-5 with TRBJ2-1; D is perhaps TRBD2 (6 bases). Trimming took off 4 bases at V and 4 bases at J, with 12 bases between the two ends. There are 14 residues in the CDR3. Germline V CDR1 and CDR2: SGHKS, YYEKEE (reference sequence). As DNA, the CDR3 is TGTGCCAGCAGCGCCCTGGGAGGATACAATGAGCAGTTCTTC. Encoded protein: CASSALGGYNEQFF.

The chain employs TRBV7-2 and TRBJ2-1; D is unclear. The V end lost 5 bases, the J end lost 1 base, and 12 bases lay between the germline ends. This CDR3 has 15 amino acids. Germline V gene data show CDR1 as SGHTA and CDR2 as FQGNSA. CDR3 DNA: TGTGCCAGCAGCCCTCTAAGTGCGTCCTACAATGAGCAGTTCTTC. Its translation is CASSPLSASYNEQFF.

This clone turned up a few times. The genes are TRBV18 and TRBJ2-5, with TRBD1 as a possible D gene (6 bases). Trimming shortened V by 0 bases and J by 8 bases, and 19 bases separated the two germline ends. CDR1 and CDR2 (germline): KGHSH, LQKENI. The CDR3 length is 16 residues. CDR3 in DNA: TGTGCCAGCTCACCACCGAGAACAGGGTCTCCGCTAACCCAGTACTTC. Its protein product is CASSPPRTGSPLTQYF.

The rearrangement joins TRBV19 to TRBJ1-1; TRBD1 matches at 8 bases. With 5 bases clipped from V and 0 bases from J, the junction kept 2 bases outside the gene matches. Germline-derived CDR1 and CDR2 are LNHDA and SQIVND (reference sequence). This CDR3 contains 14 residues. CDR3 DNA: TGTGCCAGTAGTTGGACAGGGATGAACACTGAAGCTTTCTTT. Its protein is CASSWTGMNTEAFF.

The chain combines TRBV28 with TRBJ1-4; TRBD1 is a possible D gene (6 bases). The CDR3 is 15 residues long. Trimming removed 5 bases at V and 4 bases at J, with 14 bases between. Germline V gene lookup returns CDR1 MDHEN and CDR2 SYDVKM. The CDR3 spells CASSPGQLLNEKLFF. In DNA form, the CDR3 reads TGTGCCAGCAGTCCCGGACAGCTCCTTAATGAAAAACTGTTTTTT.